The 12 T cell receptor beta chains below all came from one sample that was sequenced in a study of shared T cell receptors in the human thymus. TCRdb keeps only in-frame clones here, not all; method: immunoSEQ multiplex PCR. Seen here are around 730,000 clones, 70% to 90% observed once, and the top ten hold 0.0095% to 0.013%. These same records also appear under a second study, on human thymus T cells.

The sample was thymocytes. The receptors were gathered from a girl less than two years old with a congenital heart defect.

This chain uses TRBV7-2 with TRBJ1-4, with D hard to call. Germline V CDR1 and CDR2: SGHTA, FQGNSA. Trimming took off 0 bases at V and 8 bases at J, with 10 bases between the two ends. This CDR3 contains 14 residues. The CDR3 sequence: CASSLAGSGEKLFF. Here the CDR3 DNA reads TGTGCCAGCAGCTTAGCAGGGAGTGGCGAAAAACTGTTTTTT.

The chain combines TRBV9 with TRBJ1-3; D is undetermined. The germline CDR1 and CDR2 sequences are SGDLS and YYNGEE. The germline V and J ends were trimmed by 1 base and 0 bases, with 11 bases remaining between them. The CDR3 runs to 16 residues. CDR3 coding DNA: TGTGCCAGCAGCGTACTCTCAGGAACCTCTGGAAACACCATATATTTT. Translated: CASSVLSGTSGNTIYF.

The chain joins TRBV4-3 to TRBJ1-3; the D is unclear. V lost 4 bases and J 0 bases, leaving 10 bases between the germline ends. This CDR3 region has 15 residues. CDR1 is LGHNA, CDR2 YSLEER, per germline. This CDR3 reads CASSRWAFSGNTIYF. CDR3 nucleotides: TGCGCCAGCAGCCGATGGGCCTTCTCTGGAAACACCATATATTTT.

The chain couples TRBV6-5 to TRBJ1-1; no definite D call. V lost 6 bases, J lost 10 bases, and 21 bases lay in between. The germline V gene encodes CDR1 MNHEY and CDR2 SVGAGI. The CDR3 has 14 amino acids. CDR3 nucleotides: TGTGCCAGCAGGGCCCTTTACTTCGGGTATTCAGCTTTCTTT. Amino acid sequence: CASRALYFGYSAFF.

CDR3 in DNA: TGCGCCAGCAGCCCAAGGTCGGACAGGCCTAACTATGGCTACACCTTC. It yields the protein CASSPRSDRPNYGYTF. This chain links TRBV5-1 with TRBJ1-2; 7 bases line up with TRBD1. The junction had 9 bases not matched to a gene; V was cut back by 4 bases and J by 0 bases. The germline V gene has CDR1 SGHRS and CDR2 YFSETQ. The CDR3 length is 16 residues. The full variable domain, completed using reference TRBV5-1 and TRBJ1-2, is KAGVTQTPRYLIKTRGQQVTLSCSPISGHRSVSWYQQTPGQGLQFLFEYFSETQRNKGNFPGRFSGRQFSNSRSEMNVSTLELGDSALYLCASSPRSDRPNYGYTFGSGTRLTVV.

V and J are TRBV5-4 and TRBJ1-1; possibly TRBD1 for D (5 bases). With 0 bases removed from V and 4 bases from J, the gap between germline ends came to 16 bases. From germline, CDR1 is SGHNT and CDR2 YYREEE (reference sequence). This CDR3 has 16 residues. The CDR3 bases are TGTGCCAGCAGCTTGGCGCAGGGACTATGTAGCACTGAAGCTTTCTTT. Protein sequence: CASSLAQGLCSTEAFF.

The chain employs TRBV11-2 and TRBJ2-7; possible D gene TRBD2, 6 bases. Germline V gene lookup returns CDR1 SGHAT and CDR2 FQNNGV. The V end was cut by 2 bases, the J end by 2 bases, with 13 bases between. The CDR3 contains 15 residues. CDR3 loop: CASSLNGTDTYEQYF. CDR3 nucleotide sequence: TGTGCCAGCAGCTTAAACGGGACTGATACCTACGAGCAGTACTTC.

V is TRBV7-2 and J is TRBJ1-2; weak D call: TRBD1 (5 bases). Germline V gene lookup returns CDR1 SGHTA and CDR2 FQGNSA. This CDR3 spans 14 amino acids. Trimming stripped 3 bases from V and 3 bases from J, with 11 bases between. CDR3 sequence: CASSFWGTHYGYTF. The CDR3 nucleotides read TGTGCCAGCAGCTTTTGGGGCACCCACTATGGCTACACCTTC.

This sequence joins TRBV28 and TRBJ1-1; D is perhaps TRBD1 (6 bases). This CDR3 is 15 amino acids long. Germline lookup yields CDR1 MDHEN and CDR2 SYDVKM. The ends were cut back, 5 bases at V and 2 bases at J, with 15 bases in the middle. Here the CDR3 DNA reads TGTGCCAGCAGTCCTCGAGGGGGGGGCAACACTGAAGCTTTCTTT. Residues: CASSPRGGGNTEAFF.

The V and J genes are TRBV11-2 and TRBJ1-3; 7 nucleotides match TRBD1. Germline assignment: CDR1 SGHAT and CDR2 FQNNGV. Unmatched junction bases numbered 13, after V lost 7 bases and J lost 4 bases. The CDR3 length is 16 residues. The CDR3 nucleotides read TGTGCCAGCACCCTGGAGGACAGGCCCCTAGGAAACACCATATATTTT. This translates into CASTLEDRPLGNTIYF.

This clone has only a few counts. The rearrangement uses TRBV7-2 and TRBJ1-2, with D possibly TRBD1 on 6 matching bases. Trimming left V 8 bases short and J 4 bases short, with 23 bases between. CDR1 and CDR2 from the germline V gene are SGHTA and FQGNSA. This CDR3 spans 16 amino acids. This CDR3 is CASLEPGHPLGYGYTF. The CDR3 DNA reads as TGTGCCAGCCTCGAACCGGGACACCCTCTCGGCTATGGCTACACCTTC.

J is TRBJ2-7 and V is TRBV5-1; 7 bases agree with TRBD1. Germline assignment: CDR1 SGHRS and CDR2 YFSETQ. Losses at the gene ends were 2 bases for V and 3 bases for J; bases not matched to a gene: 8. This CDR3 spans 15 amino acids. The CDR3 loop is CASSLVYRGIYEQYF. As DNA, the CDR3 is TGCGCCAGCAGCTTAGTGTACAGGGGCATCTACGAGCAGTACTTC.